Following are 12 T cell receptor beta chains from one sample sequenced in a study of blood T cell repertoires in COVID-19. This table comes from immunoSEQ multiplex PCR, and its TCRdb copy is limited to in-frame clones, with some not included. The repertoire includes roughly 180,000 clones, more than 80% of them detected once, and approximately 11% sits in the top ten. Source material: peripheral blood. These receptor sequences come from a woman aged 35 to 49 with COVID-19, enrolled during active disease.

The chain couples TRBV7-9 to TRBJ1-2; D ambiguous. Germline values: CDR1 SEHNR, CDR2 FQNEAQ (reference sequence). V was shortened by 0 bases and J by 3 bases, with 11 bases between the two germline ends. The CDR3 covers 15 residues. CDR3 sequence reads: CASSLALREHYGYTF. As DNA, the CDR3 is TGTGCCAGCAGCTTAGCCCTCCGGGAACACTATGGCTACACCTTC. The entire variable domain, with the rest obtained from reference TRBV7-9 and TRBJ1-2, is as follows: DTGVSQNPRHKITKRGQNVTFRCDPISEHNRLYWYRQTLGQGPEFLTYFQNEAQLEKSRLLSDRFSAERPKGSFSTLEIQRTEQGDSAMYLCASSLALREHYGYTFGSGTRLTVV.

The J gene is TRBJ2-3, the V gene TRBV7-2; no clear D gene. Between the trimmed V and J ends, which lost 0 bases and 6 bases, there was a span of 10 bases. Germline CDR1 and CDR2: SGHTA and FQGNSA. The CDR3 has 14 amino acids. The CDR3 is CASSLAPSVDTQYF. For the CDR3, the DNA is TGTGCCAGCAGCTTAGCGCCGTCGGTCGATACGCAGTATTTT.

The V gene is TRBV20-1, the J gene TRBJ1-2; D is undetermined. Trimming took off 3 bases at V and 4 bases at J, with 9 bases between the two ends. The CDR3 consists of 12 residues. Germline loops: CDR1 DFQATT, CDR2 SNEGSKA (reference sequence). This CDR3 is CSASEAPYGYTF. CDR3 DNA sequence: TGCAGTGCTAGTGAGGCCCCCTATGGCTACACCTTC.

This chain uses TRBV5-1 with TRBJ2-7, with 8 bases identical to TRBD1. This CDR3 is built from 13 residues. Germline CDR1 is SGHRS and CDR2 is YFSETQ. Trimming at V came to 4 bases and at J to 5 bases, leaving 5 bases not matched to a gene. The CDR3 DNA sequence: TGCGCCAGCAGCGCCTCAGGGGGCCACGAGCAGTACTTC. It specifies CASSASGGHEQYF. The entire variable domain, with the rest obtained from reference TRBV5-1 and TRBJ2-7, is as follows: KAGVTQTPRYLIKTRGQQVTLSCSPISGHRSVSWYQQTPGQGLQFLFEYFSETQRNKGNFPGRFSGRQFSNSRSEMNVSTLELGDSALYLCASSASGGHEQYFGPGTRLTVT.

The V call is TRBV27, the J call TRBJ1-1; no clear D. Germline CDR1 MNHEY, CDR2 SMNVEV (reference sequence). The CDR3 length is 12 residues. V shed 5 bases and J shed 7 bases, with 11 bases lying between them. The CDR3 DNA reads TGTGCCAGCAGTCCCCTCGCAGGTGAAGCTTTCTTT. Its protein product is CASSPLAGEAFF.

The gene calls are TRBV7-9 and TRBJ1-3; TRBD1 agrees at 10 bases. The CDR3 consists of 13 residues. The germline CDR1 and CDR2 sequences are SEHNR and FQNEAQ (reference sequence). Germline trimming cut 8 bases from V and 3 bases from J; bases unmatched to any gene: 1. The chain's CDR3 is CASRDRGGNTIYF. The CDR3 coding sequence is TGTGCCAGCCGGGACAGGGGTGGAAACACCATATATTTT.

The chain combines TRBV5-4 with TRBJ1-2; the match to TRBD1 covers 9 bases. This CDR3 has 15 amino acids. The junction had 3 bases not matched to a gene; V was cut back by 0 bases and J by 3 bases. Germline loops: CDR1 SGHNT, CDR2 YYREEE (reference sequence). This CDR3 is CASSLETGGYYGYTF. In nucleotides, the CDR3 is TGTGCCAGCAGCTTGGAAACAGGGGGCTACTATGGCTACACCTTC.

This clone appeared once. The J gene is TRBJ2-2, the V gene TRBV6-5, with no clear D. Trimming cost V 0 bases and J 3 bases, with 8 bases left between them. Germline V CDR1 and CDR2: MNHEY, SVGAGI. The CDR3 totals 15 residues. The CDR3 region has the DNA TGTGCCAGCAGTTACTCTGGCAGGCACACCGGGGAGCTGTTTTTT. This codes for CASSYSGRHTGELFF.

V is TRBV29-1 and J is TRBJ2-1, with TRBD2 matching over 12 bases. V lost 1 base and J lost 6; bases outside the gene matches: 10. This CDR3 is built from 17 residues. CDR1 is SQVTM and CDR2 is ANQGSEA in the germline V gene. CDR3 nucleotide sequence: TGCAGCGTTGAAGCCCCTCTAGCGGGAGGGTCAGGCAATGAGCAGTTCTTC. Amino acids: CSVEAPLAGGSGNEQFF.

In this sample, this clone turned up once. V gene TRBV2 combines with J gene TRBJ2-4; 8 nucleotides agree with TRBD2. The CDR3 totals 13 residues. Germline values: CDR1 SNHLY, CDR2 FYNNEI. V gave up 6 bases and J gave up 12 bases; unmatched junction bases: 10. CDR3 region: CASSAGTSVSQYF. CDR3 in DNA: TGTGCCAGCAGCGCCGGGACTAGTGTTAGTCAGTACTTC.

The chain uses TRBV5-1 and TRBJ2-2; 7 nucleotides align to TRBD1. J gave up 2 bases and V 5 bases, and 3 bases lay outside the gene matches. Germline loops: CDR1 SGHRS, CDR2 YFSETQ. The CDR3 contains 14 residues. For the CDR3, the DNA is TGCGCCAGCAGATGGGACAGCAACACCGGGGAGCTGTTTTTT. Translated: CASRWDSNTGELFF.

This rearrangement joins TRBV25-1 to TRBJ2-5, with D possibly matching TRBD2 (6 bases). The germline V gene encodes CDR1 MGHDK and CDR2 SYGVNS. The germline V and J ends were trimmed by 4 bases and 4 bases, with 10 bases remaining between them. The CDR3 length is 13 residues. The DNA for the CDR3 is TGTGCCAGCAGTGGGGGGGTTGGAGAGACCCAGTACTTC. It codes for CASSGGVGETQYF.